These 8 T cell receptor beta chains came from one sample sequenced in a study of blood T cells in healthy people across ages. Alongside a J-beta primer mix, a sample-barcoded 5' primer served in a second PCR lasting about 7 to 11 cycles. TCRdb reprocessed the 5' RACE reads with MiXCR, giving one entry per CDR3 protein. Of 730,000 or so distinct CDR3 sequences listed, roughly 43% are singletons. The sample comprised blood. All receptors come from a woman aged 55-70 years in good health.

The chain carries TRBV30 and TRBJ1-2; 8 bases are a match to TRBD1. The CDR3 has 13 residues. The V gene's germline CDR1 is GTSNPN and CDR2 SVGIG (reference sequence). V shed 7 bases and J 5 bases; nucleotides not matched to a gene: 9. The CDR3 DNA is TGTGCCTCCCCCCACACAGGGGGGTATGGCTACACCTTC. The encoded protein is CASPHTGGYGYTF.

The chain joins TRBV12-3 or TRBV12-4 to TRBJ2-7, with a possible D match to TRBD1 (6 bases). The CDR3 totals 19 residues. V lost 5 bases to trimming and J lost 0 bases, with 26 bases between them. The CDR3 region is CASSPTAGTLRERSYEQYF. The CDR3 DNA follows: TGTGCCAGCAGTCCTACAGCAGGGACACTACGTGAACGCTCCTACGAGCAGTACTTC.

The sample holds a few counts of this clonotype. The chain carries TRBV6-5 and TRBJ2-7; no clear D. This CDR3 region has 15 residues. In germline, CDR1 is MNHEY, CDR2 SVGAGI. Trimming took off 0 bases at V and 5 bases at J, with 14 bases between the two ends. CDR3 in amino acids: CASSYSVRSGNEQYF. As DNA, the CDR3 is TGTGCCAGCAGTTACTCGGTCAGGTCGGGCAACGAGCAGTACTTC.

The chain employs TRBV20-1 and TRBJ1-2; tentative D call: TRBD1 (5 bases). The CDR3 is 16 amino acids. Germline-derived CDR1 and CDR2 are DFQATT and SNEGSKA (reference sequence). The germline V and J ends were trimmed by 2 bases and 2 bases, with 18 bases remaining between them. This CDR3 reads CSARLPGRDLNYGYTF. CDR3 coding DNA: TGCAGTGCTAGACTGCCGGGACGCGACTTAAACTATGGCTACACCTTC.

The chain has TRBV7-3 and TRBJ2-5; D is ambiguous. CDR3 size: 15 residues. The germline CDR1 and CDR2 sequences are SGHTA and FQGTGA. Trimming cost V 5 bases and J 11 bases, with 24 bases left between them. As DNA, the CDR3 is TGTGCCAGCAGCATCACTGTTGGAGCACATAATGAGCAGTACTTC. Protein sequence: CASSITVGAHNEQYF.

Here the CDR3 DNA reads TGTGCCAGCAGCTCGGGACGGCCCTATGGCTACACCTTC. This gives the protein CASSSGRPYGYTF. The V gene is TRBV7-9, the J gene TRBJ1-2; D possibly corresponds to TRBD1 (5 bases). V was trimmed by 4 bases and J by 4 bases, leaving 10 bases between them. Germline V gives CDR1 SEHNR, CDR2 FQNEAQ (reference sequence). The CDR3 consists of 13 residues.

In this sample, this clonotype turned up a few times. The J gene is TRBJ1-5, the V gene TRBV20-1; TRBD1 matches 8 bases. Germline V gives CDR1 DFQATT, CDR2 SNEGSKA (reference sequence). The CDR3 spans 14 residues. The V and J ends lost 0 bases and 6 bases, in that order; junction bases with no gene match: 4. Here the CDR3 reads CSARDRQGSQPQHF. The CDR3 nucleotides read TGCAGTGCTAGAGACAGACAGGGGAGTCAGCCCCAGCATTTT.

The table lists this clonotype with a few counts. The chain couples TRBV9 to TRBJ2-1; possible D gene TRBD1, 6 bases. There are 16 residues in the CDR3. Germline V lookup: CDR1 SGDLS, CDR2 YYNGEE. V lost 0 bases and J 13 bases, leaving 23 bases between the germline ends. CDR3 nucleotides: TGTGCCAGCAGCGTAGAAGGACGAGGGGGAAGAGAGACCCAGTTCTTC. Translation: CASSVEGRGGRETQFF.